The clone carrying this T cell receptor (beta chain) has only a few counts. These data belong to a study of shared clonotypes between healthy human individuals. With V trimmed by 3 bases and J by 5 bases, 18 bases remained unmatched. Germline V gene lookup returns CDR1 SNHLY and CDR2 FYNNEI. This CDR3 has 18 amino acids. Measured with immunoSEQ multiplex PCR; TCRdb has only the in-frame clones, and not every one. The profile shows approximately 500,000 clones, about four fifths of them singletons. The sequenced sample consisted of PBMCs. This sequence joins TRBV2 and TRBJ2-5; 7 bases are shared with TRBD2. This receptor was taken from a woman aged 40 to 50 in good health. Some clones in this sample may be carry-over from other donors' samples. The CDR3 sequence: CASSDYRLGSSGGETQYF. CDR3 coding DNA: TGTGCCAGCAGTGATTATCGTCTAGGGTCTAGCGGAGGGGAGACCCAGTACTTC. The whole variable domain, filled in from reference TRBV2 and TRBJ2-5, reads EPEVTQTPSHQVTQMGQEVILRCVPISNHLYFYWYRQILGQKVEFLVSFYNNEISEKSEIFDDQFSVERPDGSNFTLKIRSTKLEDSAMYFCASSDYRLGSSGGETQYFGPGTRLLVL.